The clone carrying this T cell receptor (beta chain) was seen a handful of times. Its matching antigen is unknown. MiXCR was run by TCRdb on the 5' RACE reads, yielding one entry per CDR3 protein. The sample contains some 800,000 distinct CDR3 sequences, approximately 12% of which appear only once. These data are taken from a study of CD8 T cells in ankylosing spondylitis. Study-level findings and limits: Disease-linked clones bore a CD8+ phenotype and were relatively rare in peripheral blood. Typical of ankylosing spondylitis blood, it appeared, was a TCR beta motif of seven to nine highly homologous variants.

Germline V CDR1 and CDR2: MNHNS, SASEGT. The length of the CDR3 is 14 residues. Trimming removed 4 bases from V and 2 bases from J, with 8 bases in between. Input material: blood, either unsorted or a sorted T cell fraction (not recorded which). The source of this sequence is a male donor with ankylosing spondylitis. V and J are TRBV6-1 and TRBJ1-4; maybe TRBD1 (5 bases). The CDR3 DNA reads TGTGCCAGCAGTGTGGCAGGGACTAATGAAAAACTGTTTTTT. Translation gives CASSVAGTNEKLFF.